This TCR beta chain appears in the sequencing data of a study of T cells in Graves' hyperthyroidism and ophthalmopathy (dated by TCRdb to the late 2010s). About the investigation overall: Peripheral blood samples were taken at initial diagnosis, before any treatment was given. In addition, the study compared T-cell repertoires in thyroid tissue and in blood from over 5 Graves' hyperthyroidism patients. The roughly 91 discovery patients were randomly divided into training and test sets at a 7:3 ratio. Prospective prediction of ophthalmopathy was tested in an independent validation cohort consisting of 18 to 20 hyperthyroidism patients and over 15 patients who later progressed to ophthalmopathy. Once sampling was done, hyperthyroidism patients were given methimazole at a starting dose of 30 mg daily, whereas ophthalmopathy patients were given high-dose intravenous methylprednisolone. According to the paper, TCR Vbeta CDR3 sequencing was carried out on 135 peripheral blood samples, which came from fewer than 50 ophthalmopathy, 75 or so hyperthyroidism and some 17 progressor patients. To identify distinguishing TCR V-J signatures, a discovery cohort of about a hundred patients was used, comprising approximately 40 with Graves' ophthalmopathy and some 57 with stable Graves' hyperthyroidism. Study-wide findings and limitations: Most expanded thyroid clonotypes (frequency above 0.001) were also found in blood, which suggests that blood repertoires may mirror thyroid immune responses. In validation, progression to ophthalmopathy was predicted by the model with almost 71% sensitivity and roughly 76% specificity, a median of 6.5 months before onset. Ophthalmopathy was separated from stable hyperthyroidism by a 13 V-J signature model, with over 85% sensitivity and 81% to 82% specificity obtained in cross-validation and 80%/75% obtained in testing. No statistical method was used to set the sample size in advance, and investigators knew the group allocation.

V loses 6 bases of germline sequence and J loses 2 bases, and the interval between the two ends is 10 bases. The CDR3 measures 13 amino acids from cysteine to phenylalanine. Only the CDR3 part of the read is kept: 39 bases, read in frame from the first base. From the germline V gene, CDR1 is MNHNS and CDR2 is SASEGT. Hyperthyroidism patients were newly diagnosed, with disease duration under 2 months, and aged 18 to 65 years. Exclusion was applied to patients with uncontrolled infections, other autoimmune diseases, pregnancy or lactation. Diagnoses were based on clinical symptoms, serum thyroxine and TRAb, thyroid ultrasound and orbital computed tomography. Blood from progressor patients was drawn when they were first diagnosed with hyperthyroidism, before any ophthalmopathy symptoms appeared. Ficoll-Paque density gradient centrifugation was used to isolate PBMCs from approximately 11 ml of fresh peripheral blood. Patients classed as progressors first received a Graves' hyperthyroidism diagnosis and then went on to develop ophthalmopathy during follow-up. Total RNA was extracted with Trizol reagent, and quality was checked on an Agilent 2100 Bioanalyzer.

Amplification of TCR beta CDR3 regions was carried out from RNA transcripts. The TCR CDR3 was subjected to a first round of RT-PCR using the HTBI primer set and the Qiagen OneStep RT-PCR kit. A second multiplex PCR round built the libraries, followed by size selection and purification. Libraries were sequenced paired-end with 100 bp reads on an Illumina HiSeq2000. For the original study's pipeline: SOAPnuke was used to process the raw data, throwing out any read that contained adapters or uncalled bases, had a mean Phred below 15, or lacked an exact constant-primer or identifier match. High-quality paired reads were merged with COPE v1.2.5, and unique nucleotide sequences were defined as clonotypes. Clonotypes were aligned to IMGT TRBV, TRBD and TRBJ reference segments using MiTCR v1.1. Analysis was restricted to V-J combinations with a frequency above 0.0001, which covered about 99% of repertoires. A TCS score was defined as the ratio of F50 (clonal expansion) to E x V (chaos), with BLOSUM62-based TCRdist applied between CDR3 peptides within each V-J. Welch's t-statistics and random forest reduced 514 V-J features to fewer than 15, which were used in a naive Bayes classifier (R e1071). TCRdb reanalyzed the raw reads on its own, using fastp at Q25 for trimming and MiXCR for clone calling, and kept in-frame beta chains. Identical CDR3 proteins give one entry, which carries the most common genes and DNA. The V and J calls here are based on TCRdb, not the publication. A total of approximately 720,000 distinct CDR3 sequences appear in this sample, roughly a sixth of them only once. The ten top clones hold over 15% of the sample.

Remarks on this clonotype: Its antigen specificity is not known. No base qualities exist here, and no much larger clone lies one base off it.

Material for sequencing was blood. The source is a woman between 45 and 60 years old with Graves' hyperthyroidism that later progressed to Graves' ophthalmopathy. This chain is built from TRBV6-1 and TRBJ1-1; no D gene can be assigned with confidence. CDR3 loop: CASRKTTNTEAFF. The sequenced DNA: TGTGCCAGCAGAAAGACCACAAACACTGAAGCTTTCTTT.